The clone carrying this TCR beta chain was recorded at least ten times. Exclusion criteria comprised uncontrolled infection, other autoimmune disease, pregnancy or lactation. The CDR3 has 13 amino acids. Germline CDR1 reads SGHNT; CDR2 reads YENEEA. Trimming removed 5 bases at V and 9 bases at J, with 17 bases between. This sample is part of a study of T cells in Graves' hyperthyroidism and ophthalmopathy. Study as a whole: Pretreatment peripheral blood was obtained at initial diagnosis.

Amplification of TCR beta CDR3 regions used RNA as the template. The TCR CDR3 was amplified in a first-round RT-PCR using the HTBI primer set. TCRdb reprocessed the multiplex PCR reads with MiXCR, giving one entry per CDR3 protein. The sample contains over 400,000 distinct CDR3 sequences, 14% to 15% of which appear only once. This chain links TRBV11-3 with TRBJ2-7, with D maybe TRBD2 (5 bases). The source is a man younger than 30 with Graves' ophthalmopathy. The source material was blood. The CDR3 protein is CASSRGLGWRQYF. DNA of the CDR3: TGTGCCAGCAGCCGGGGTCTGGGTTGGCGGCAGTACTTC.